This T cell receptor (beta chain) was identified in a study of blood T cell repertoires in COVID-19. Study summary: Researchers got acute and convalescent COVID-19 samples from the United States, Italy and Spain.

There are 15 residues in the CDR3. Germline CDR1 SNHLY, CDR2 FYNNEI. V shed 5 bases and J 6 bases; nucleotides not matched to a gene: 8. Original processing methods: Scientists estimated how many nucleated cells there were by amplifying reference gene primers. Produced via immunoSEQ multiplex PCR; TCRdb's table is partial and in-frame only. That table supplies the V and J calls and clone size; D and trimming were determined from the DNA. The table records fewer than 40,000 clones, around four fifths of them present only once. The material sequenced was peripheral blood. V and J are TRBV2 and TRBJ2-3; TRBD2 agrees at 10 bases. The sequence came from a man between 60 and 75 years old with acute or convalescent COVID-19. Written as DNA, the CDR3 is TGTGCCAGCAGTAAGACCGGGACTAGCGCCGATACGCAGTATTTT. Encoded protein: CASSKTGTSADTQYF.